These 21 T cell receptor beta chains came from one sample sequenced in a study of tumor-infiltrating lymphocytes in oesophageal squamous cell carcinoma listed by TCRdb under 2016. The receptor library was made with PCR. Sequencing took place on an Illumina HiSeq 2000. TCRdb reworked the public reads: Q25 trimming with fastp, MiXCR clone assembly, productive beta chains retained. Rows with one shared CDR3 protein collapse into an entry with the most common genes and DNA. The sample yields over 15,000 distinct CDR3 sequences; 35% to 50% were counted once. The ten biggest clones cover under 30% of the sample. Sequencing was done on a sample of esophageal tumor tissue. Every receptor here comes from a male donor with esophageal squamous cell carcinoma.

This clonotype was observed at least ten times. A read error is possible here, since a much larger clone lies one base away. The V call is TRBV27, the J call TRBJ2-1; D unresolved. V was cut by 4 bases and J by 10 bases, with 11 bases left in between. Germline loops: CDR1 MNHEY, CDR2 SMNVEV (reference sequence). This CDR3 is built from 12 residues. CDR3 DNA: TGTGCCAGCAGTTCCCACACCTACGAGCAGTTCTTC. Translated: CASSSHTYEQFF.

There are many counts of this clonotype. Given a much more abundant clone one base away, this may be a read error. The chain links TRBV7-8 to TRBJ2-5; D might be TRBD1 (6 bases). Trimming stripped 3 bases from V and 11 bases from J, with 25 bases between. The germline gives CDR1 SGHVS, CDR2 FQNEAQ. The CDR3 consists of 16 residues. The CDR3 loop reads CASSFYATGKYNEQYF. CDR3 coding DNA: TGTGCCAGCAGCTTCTACGCAACAGGGAAGTACAATGAGCAGTACTTC.

This clonotype came up many times. The chain has TRBV12-3 or TRBV12-4 and TRBJ1-5; TRBD1 aligns across 12 bases. The CDR3 length is 14 residues. With V trimmed by 6 bases and J by 5 bases, 2 bases remained unmatched. CDR3 residues: CASRGTGGHQPQHF. The CDR3 coding sequence is TGTGCCAGCAGGGGGACAGGGGGCCATCAGCCCCAGCATTTT.

The chain joins TRBV7-8 to TRBJ1-1, with no clear D. The CDR3 has 15 amino acids. V lost 1 base and J 0 bases, leaving 9 bases between the germline ends. Germline CDR1 SGHVS, CDR2 FQNEAQ. CDR3 DNA: TGTGCCAGCAGCTTAGTTGGGATAATGAACACTGAAGCTTTCTTT. Its protein is CASSLVGIMNTEAFF.

This clonotype was seen only a few times. A single base separates this from a much larger clone, so it may be a read error. V is TRBV28 and J is TRBJ2-6; D is unresolved. The J call may be in error: the DNA end matches TRBJ2-1 better. Germline lookup yields CDR1 MDHEN and CDR2 SYDVKM. This CDR3 is 11 amino acids long. CDR3 bases: TGTGCCAGCAGTAGCCGCCCCGAGCAGTTCTTC. Residues: CASSSRPEQFF.

This chain connects TRBV7-2 to TRBJ2-5; weak D call: TRBD2 (5 bases). CDR1 is SGHTA, CDR2 FQGNSA, per germline. There are 16 residues in the CDR3. V lost 0 bases and J 2 bases, leaving 13 bases between the germline ends. In DNA form, the CDR3 reads TGTGCCAGCAGCTTAGCGTGGAGAACGGGGCAAGAGACCCAGTACTTC. It yields the protein CASSLAWRTGQETQYF.

This clonotype has ten or more counts. The V call is TRBV6-1, the J call TRBJ2-3; D unresolved. V was shortened by 0 bases and J by 2 bases, with 0 bases between the two germline ends. CDR1 and CDR2 (germline): MNHNS, SASEGT. The CDR3 length is 12 residues. The DNA of the CDR3 is TGTGCCAGCAGTGAAGCCACAGATACGCAGTATTTT. It translates to CASSEATDTQYF.

The chain combines TRBV25-1 with TRBJ2-1; D might be TRBD1 (8 bases). The V end was cut by 1 base, the J end by 4 bases, with 14 bases between. The CDR3 extends over 16 amino acids. Germline V gene lookup returns CDR1 MGHDK and CDR2 SYGVNS. CDR3 region: CASSELGGTGYNEQFF. CDR3 in DNA: TGTGCCAGCAGTGAATTGGGGGGGACAGGTTACAATGAGCAGTTCTTC.

This clonotype is termed medium-sized (0.01 to 0.1%). V gene TRBV14 combines with J gene TRBJ2-1; TRBD2 aligns across 8 bases. Trimming at V came to 0 bases and at J to 3 bases, leaving 7 bases not matched to a gene. This CDR3 has 17 residues. Germline V CDR1 and CDR2: SGHDN, FVKESK. This CDR3 reads CASSQEYRLAYYNEQFF. In DNA, the CDR3 is TGTGCCAGCAGCCAAGAGTATCGACTAGCGTACTACAATGAGCAGTTCTTC.

This clonotype was detected many times. V and J are TRBV5-1 and TRBJ2-1; D uncertain. Germline CDR1 is SGHRS and CDR2 is YFSETQ. The CDR3 has 12 residues. The V end was cut by 4 bases, the J end by 10 bases, with 12 bases between. CDR3: CASSEEVREQFF. The CDR3 DNA reads TGCGCCAGCAGCGAAGAGGTCCGAGAGCAGTTCTTC.

A few counts support this clonotype. CDR3 sequence reads: CASSPTGVETQYF. The CDR3 DNA is TGTGCCAGCAGCCCGACAGGGGTAGAGACCCAGTACTTC. V and J are TRBV7-2 and TRBJ2-5; 8 nucleotides agree with TRBD1. The V gene end was trimmed by 5 bases and the J gene end by 4 bases; junction bases not matched to a gene: 3. CDR3 length: 13 amino acids. CDR1 SGHTA and CDR2 FQGNSA come from the germline V gene.

This clonotype was detected a few times. The rearrangement uses TRBV7-8 and TRBJ2-7; 11 bases agree with TRBD2. The end of the DNA aligns better with TRBJ2-1, so the J call may be wrong. Germline assignment: CDR1 SGHVS and CDR2 FQNEAQ. This CDR3 spans 14 amino acids. CDR3 sequence reads: CASSLGTSGNEQFF. In DNA form, the CDR3 reads TGTGCCAGCAGCCTGGGGACTAGCGGCAATGAGCAGTTCTTC.

The rearrangement links TRBV12-5 to TRBJ2-5, with 8 bases matching TRBD2. CDR1 and CDR2 (germline): LGHNT, FRNRAP. V shed 6 bases, J shed 11 bases, and the junction held 11 bases outside the gene matches. The CDR3 sequence is 13 residues long. CDR3 loop: CASGHGGAGEQYF. Here the CDR3 DNA reads TGTGCTAGTGGCCACGGGGGGGCGGGGGAGCAGTACTTC.

This clonotype was recorded at least ten times. The genes are TRBV10-3 and TRBJ2-1; 9 bases are a match to TRBD2. Per the germline V gene, CDR1 is ENHRY and CDR2 is SYGVKD. This CDR3 is built from 14 residues. Trimming took 6 bases from V and 5 from J; bases not matched to a gene: 5. As DNA, the CDR3 is TGTGCCATCAGCTTAGCGGGAGAAAACAATGAGCAGTTCTTC. It yields the protein CAISLAGENNEQFF.

The chain is built from TRBV6-6 and TRBJ2-4, with D perhaps TRBD2 (5 bases). The CDR3 totals 17 residues. With 0 bases removed from V and 2 bases from J, the gap between germline ends came to 14 bases. Germline V gene lookup returns CDR1 MNHNY and CDR2 SVGAGI (reference sequence). The CDR3 reads CASSYSKGRGTKNIQYF. DNA for the CDR3: TGTGCCAGCAGTTACTCGAAAGGGAGAGGGACCAAAAACATTCAGTACTTC.

This clonotype is medium-sized (0.01 to 0.1%) by share. The CDR3 DNA sequence: TGTGCCAGCAGCTTAGCACAGGGGGGTGCCGAGCAGTACTTC. Amino acid sequence: CASSLAQGGAEQYF. This rearrangement joins TRBV7-8 to TRBJ2-7; 8 nucleotides align to TRBD1. This CDR3 is built from 14 residues. The trim removed 0 bases at V and 6 bases at J, leaving 4 bases unmatched. Germline CDR1 and CDR2: SGHVS and FQNEAQ.

There are many counts of this clonotype. J is TRBJ1-4 and V is TRBV10-2; perhaps TRBD1 as D (5 bases). Germline values: CDR1 WSHSY, CDR2 SAAADI. The length of the CDR3 is 13 residues. V lost 8 bases to trimming and J lost 7 bases, with 14 bases between them. In DNA, the CDR3 is TGCGCCAGCGGGGAGGGGAGAGGTGAAAAACTGTTTTTT. Amino acid sequence: CASGEGRGEKLFF.

This rearrangement joins TRBV7-3 to TRBJ1-4; TRBD1 might be the D (6 bases). The V gene lost 5 bases and the J gene lost 8 bases, with 18 bases spanning the gap. From germline, CDR1 is SGHTA and CDR2 FQGTGA. This CDR3 has 15 amino acids. The CDR3 sequence: CASSEVGGAREKLFF. CDR3 in DNA: TGTGCCAGCAGCGAGGTTGGGGGGGCGAGAGAAAAACTGTTTTTT.

This chain joins TRBV7-3 and TRBJ2-6; 7 bases map to TRBD2. The DNA end is a closer match to TRBJ2-5, so the J assignment may be wrong. CDR1 and CDR2 (germline): SGHTA, FQGTGA. This CDR3 region has 14 residues. The CDR3 nucleotides read TGTGCCAGCAGCCCCTTGGGAGGGCGAGAGACCCAGTACTTC. It specifies CASSPLGGRETQYF.

The rearrangement joins TRBV7-9 to TRBJ2-3; 7 positions match TRBD1. Germline V gives CDR1 SEHNR, CDR2 FQNEAQ (reference sequence). The V segment lost 5 bases and the J segment 4 bases; nucleotides outside the gene matches: 6. CDR3 length: 14 amino acids. The CDR3 here is CASSPNRGADTQYF. The CDR3 DNA reads as TGTGCCAGCAGCCCTAACAGGGGTGCAGATACGCAGTATTTT.

With regard to this clonotype: This CDR3 is missing its conserved last phenylalanine or tryptophan, likely due to a read error. No DNA is shown, since the ends of the CDR3 on it are uncertain; the CDR3 is the one TCRdb lists. The rearrangement joins TRBV7-8 to TRBJ1-1. The CDR3 spans 18 residues, counting both ends. Looked up from germline, CDR1 is SGHVS and CDR2 is FQNEAQ. The CDR3 here is CASSLELGRSGYTFGSAP.